This T cell receptor beta chain derives from a study of T cell repertoires in aging, cancer and after chemotherapy (dated by TCRdb to between 2018 and 2020). Looking at the study overall: Donors were distributed across six age groups ranging from 30 or younger to 70 or older, with at least three individuals included per group. TCR repertoires from healthy donor controls were recorded over periods of several months to years and showed clear clonal overlap between repeated samplings. Alongside around 97 healthy donors serving as a reference group, the cohort included approximately 210 cancer patients, of whom about 94 had hematological cancers and about 130 had solid cancers. In total, the full dataset held millions of TCR reads. Peripheral blood TCR beta repertoires from healthy donors and cancer patients were profiled to examine immunoaging and T cell reconstitution after chemotherapy.

Genomic DNA extracted from peripheral blood, rather than sorted cells or RNA, was used as the source for amplification of TCR beta rearrangements. Study-wide findings and limitations: An increase in median generation probability over the chemotherapy interval was observed in both cancer cohorts, suggesting that the repertoire was reconstituted through rebound thymic output. In healthy donors, the decline in TCR diversity with age was mainly explained by loss of richness, whereas in cancer patients loss of evenness was also found to contribute. Compared with age-matched healthy donors, untreated patients with hematological or solid cancers had significantly lower TCR diversity and higher clonality in blood. It was noted by the authors that conclusions about immunological memory after chemotherapy cannot be drawn from the repertoire data.

Multiplex touch-down PCR with a mixed TRB-A/B primer pool was used to amplify rearranged TRB sequences covering the V, D and J segments. Illumina adapters and sample indices were attached to the amplicons through two consecutive PCR reactions run with Phusion HS II polymerase. Amplicons were gel-purified with the NucleoSpin Gel and PCR Clean-up kit, then checked with Qubit and an Agilent 2100 Bioanalyzer. Sequencing of libraries was carried out on an Illumina MiSeq in 600-cycle, single-indexed, paired-end runs. In the authors' own workflow: TRB sequences were processed with MiXCR versions 2.12 and 3.0.5. Each unique CDR3 nucleotide sequence was counted as one clone, and only productive sequences with at least two reads were retained. The repertoire metrics were Shannon diversity, evenness, clonality (calculated as one minus evenness), and diversity profiles parameterized by alpha from 0 to 5. Generation probabilities of clones in paired pre- and post-chemotherapy samples were computed with the IGoR algorithm. Using fastp at Q25 and MiXCR, TCRdb reprocessed the public reads and kept productive beta chains. Entries are consolidated by CDR3 protein sequence, retaining the most common genes and DNA. TCRdb's processing, not the authors', yielded these V and J calls. For this sample there are some 5,300 distinct CDR3 sequences; more than 25% appear just once. 5.8% of the sample belongs to the ten largest clones.

Notes on this clonotype: Its antigen is currently not known. There are no base qualities to consult, and no much larger clone falls within one base.

The specimen was blood. The receptor comes from a human donor in good health.

The DNA sequence follows: TGTGCCACCAGCAGAGGTATGGGAAACACCATATATTTT. The resulting protein is CATSRGMGNTIYF. The rearrangement joined TRBV15 to TRBJ1-3; no D segment can be confidently identified. The CDR3 has 13 amino acids, counting the end cysteine and phenylalanine. Kept here is only the CDR3 DNA, which spans 39 bases and is read in frame from base 1. Trimming at the junction amounts to 1 base on V and 4 bases on J, and the germline ends lie 5 bases apart. The germline V gene (reference sequence) supplies CDR1 LNHNV and CDR2 YYDKDF.